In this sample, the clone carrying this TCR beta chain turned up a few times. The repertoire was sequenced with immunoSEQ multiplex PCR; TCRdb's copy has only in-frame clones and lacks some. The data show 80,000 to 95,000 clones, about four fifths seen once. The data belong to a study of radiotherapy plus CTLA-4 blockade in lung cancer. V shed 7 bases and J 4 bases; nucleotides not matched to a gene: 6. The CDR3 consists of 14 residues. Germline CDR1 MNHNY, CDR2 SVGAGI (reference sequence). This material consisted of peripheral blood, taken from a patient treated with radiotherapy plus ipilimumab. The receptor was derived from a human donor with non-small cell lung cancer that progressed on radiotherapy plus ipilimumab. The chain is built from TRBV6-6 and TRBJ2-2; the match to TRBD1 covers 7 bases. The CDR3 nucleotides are TGTGCCAGCAAACCGGGACAGAGCACCGGGGAGCTGTTTTTT. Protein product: CASKPGQSTGELFF.